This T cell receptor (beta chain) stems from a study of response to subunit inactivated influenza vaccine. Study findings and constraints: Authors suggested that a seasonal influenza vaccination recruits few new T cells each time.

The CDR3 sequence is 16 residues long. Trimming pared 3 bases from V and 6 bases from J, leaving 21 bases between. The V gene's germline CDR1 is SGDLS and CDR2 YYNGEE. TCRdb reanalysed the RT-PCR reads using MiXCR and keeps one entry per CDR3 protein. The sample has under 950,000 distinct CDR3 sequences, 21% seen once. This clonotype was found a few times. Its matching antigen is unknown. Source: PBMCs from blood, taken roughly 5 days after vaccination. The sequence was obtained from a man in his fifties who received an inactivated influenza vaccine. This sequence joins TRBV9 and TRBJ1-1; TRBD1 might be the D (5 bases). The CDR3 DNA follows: TGTGCCAGCAGCGCCGCGGGTGGGCACCAGGGAGCTGAAGCTTTCTTT. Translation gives CASSAAGGHQGAEAFF.